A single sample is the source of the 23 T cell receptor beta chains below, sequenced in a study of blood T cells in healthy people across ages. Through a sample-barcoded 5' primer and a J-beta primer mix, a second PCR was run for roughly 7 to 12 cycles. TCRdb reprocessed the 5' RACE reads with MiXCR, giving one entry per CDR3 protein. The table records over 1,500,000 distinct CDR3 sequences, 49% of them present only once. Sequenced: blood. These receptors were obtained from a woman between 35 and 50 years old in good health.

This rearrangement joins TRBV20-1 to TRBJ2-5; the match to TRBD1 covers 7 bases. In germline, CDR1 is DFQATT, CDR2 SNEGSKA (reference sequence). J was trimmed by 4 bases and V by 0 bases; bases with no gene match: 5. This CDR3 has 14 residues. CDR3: CSARDAYRGETQYF. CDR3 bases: TGCAGTGCTAGAGATGCGTACAGGGGAGAGACCCAGTACTTC.

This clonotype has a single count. The CDR3 loop is CASSLVPGEYNEQFF. Written as DNA, the CDR3 is TGCGCCAGCAGCTTGGTGCCAGGAGAATACAATGAGCAGTTCTTC. The chain employs TRBV5-1 and TRBJ2-1; D call uncertain. Germline V gene data show CDR1 as SGHRS and CDR2 as YFSETQ. V was clipped by 0 bases and J by 4 bases, with 11 bases between them. The CDR3 has 15 amino acids.

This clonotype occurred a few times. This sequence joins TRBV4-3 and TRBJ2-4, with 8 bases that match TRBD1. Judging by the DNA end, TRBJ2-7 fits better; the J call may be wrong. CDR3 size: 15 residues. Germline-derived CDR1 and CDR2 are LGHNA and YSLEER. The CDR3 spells CASSHGQGLSNEQYF. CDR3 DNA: TGCGCCAGCAGCCACGGACAGGGACTTTCTAACGAGCAGTACTTC.

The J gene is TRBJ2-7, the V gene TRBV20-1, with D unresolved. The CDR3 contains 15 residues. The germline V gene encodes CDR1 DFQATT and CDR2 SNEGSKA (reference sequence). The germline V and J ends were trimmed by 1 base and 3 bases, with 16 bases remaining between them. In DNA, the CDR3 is TGCAGTGCTAGAGGGGCCTTGGGAAAGGGCTACGAGCAGTACTTC. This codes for CSARGALGKGYEQYF.

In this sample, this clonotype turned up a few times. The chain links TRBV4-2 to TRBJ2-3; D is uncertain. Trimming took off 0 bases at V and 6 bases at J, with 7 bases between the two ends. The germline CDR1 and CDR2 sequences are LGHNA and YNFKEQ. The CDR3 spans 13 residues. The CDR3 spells CASSQEWPDTQYF. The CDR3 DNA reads TGTGCCAGCAGCCAAGAATGGCCTGATACGCAGTATTTT.

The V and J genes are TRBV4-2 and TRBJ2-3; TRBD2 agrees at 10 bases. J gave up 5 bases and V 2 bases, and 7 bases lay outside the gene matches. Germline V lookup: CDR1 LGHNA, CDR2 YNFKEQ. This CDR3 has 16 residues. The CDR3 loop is CASSQNRGLAQDTQYF. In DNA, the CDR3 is TGTGCCAGCAGCCAAAACCGGGGACTAGCGCAAGATACGCAGTATTTT.

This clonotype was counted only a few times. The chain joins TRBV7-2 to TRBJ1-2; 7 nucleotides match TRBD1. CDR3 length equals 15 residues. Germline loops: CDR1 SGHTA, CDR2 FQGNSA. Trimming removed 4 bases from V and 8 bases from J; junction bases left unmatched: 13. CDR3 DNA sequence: TGTGCCAGCAGCTCCCAGGGCAGGGGGGGTAAAGGCTACACCTTC. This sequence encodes CASSSQGRGGKGYTF.

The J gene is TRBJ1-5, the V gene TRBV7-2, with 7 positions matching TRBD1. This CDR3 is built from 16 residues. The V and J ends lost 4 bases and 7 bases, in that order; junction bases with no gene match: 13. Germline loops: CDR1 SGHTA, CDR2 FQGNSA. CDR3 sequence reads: CASSSLYNRGTQPQHF. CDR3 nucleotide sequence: TGTGCCAGCAGCTCGTTATACAACAGGGGCACGCAGCCCCAGCATTTT. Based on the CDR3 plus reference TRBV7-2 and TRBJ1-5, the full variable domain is GAGVSQSPSNKVTEKGKDVELRCDPISGHTALYWYRQSLGQGLEFLIYFQGNSAPDKSGLPSDRFSAERTGGSVSTLTIQRTQQEDSAVYLCASSSLYNRGTQPQHFGDGTRLSIL.

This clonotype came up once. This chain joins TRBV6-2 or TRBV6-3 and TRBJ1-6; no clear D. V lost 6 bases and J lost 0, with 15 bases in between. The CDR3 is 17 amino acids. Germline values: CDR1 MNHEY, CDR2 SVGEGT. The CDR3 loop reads CASSSLLGSSYNSPLHF. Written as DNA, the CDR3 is TGTGCCAGCAGCTCCCTTCTGGGAAGCTCCTATAATTCACCCCTCCACTTT.

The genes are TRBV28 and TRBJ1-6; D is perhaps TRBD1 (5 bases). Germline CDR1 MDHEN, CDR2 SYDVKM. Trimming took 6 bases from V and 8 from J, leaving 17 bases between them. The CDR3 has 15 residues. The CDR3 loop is CASSFSGGDYSPLHF. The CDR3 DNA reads TGTGCCAGCAGCTTTTCGGGGGGGGATTATTCACCCCTCCACTTT.

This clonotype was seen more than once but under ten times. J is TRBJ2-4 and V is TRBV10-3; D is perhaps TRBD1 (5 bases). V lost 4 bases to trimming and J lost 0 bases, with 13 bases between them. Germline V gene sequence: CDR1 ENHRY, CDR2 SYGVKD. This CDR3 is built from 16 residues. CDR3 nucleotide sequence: TGTGCCATCAGTGGCCAGGGTGGTCTAGCCAAAAACATTCAGTACTTC. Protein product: CAISGQGGLAKNIQYF.

CDR3 nucleotides: TGTGCCAGCAGTTTAATGGTTGGGGTCCCTTCCTACAATGAGCAGTTCTTC. Residues: CASSLMVGVPSYNEQFF. This chain connects TRBV12-3 or TRBV12-4 to TRBJ2-1; D gene uncertain. The ends were cut back, 2 bases at V and 1 base at J, with 15 bases in the middle. This CDR3 contains 17 residues.

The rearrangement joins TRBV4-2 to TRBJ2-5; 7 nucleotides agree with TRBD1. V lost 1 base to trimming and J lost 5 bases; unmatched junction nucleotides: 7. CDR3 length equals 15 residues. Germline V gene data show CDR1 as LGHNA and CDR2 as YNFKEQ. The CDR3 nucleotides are TGTGCCAGCAGCCAAGGTCAACAGGGGTTGGAGACCCAGTACTTC. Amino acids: CASSQGQQGLETQYF.

In DNA form, the CDR3 reads TGTGCCAGCAGAGAGCGGGGGGGCCCAGATACGCAGTATTTT. Encoded protein: CASRERGGPDTQYF. The V gene is TRBV7-2, the J gene TRBJ2-3, with TRBD2 identical over 10 bases. V shed 6 bases, J shed 4 bases, and the junction held 4 bases outside the gene matches. CDR3 length equals 14 residues. CDR1 SGHTA and CDR2 FQGNSA come from the germline V gene.

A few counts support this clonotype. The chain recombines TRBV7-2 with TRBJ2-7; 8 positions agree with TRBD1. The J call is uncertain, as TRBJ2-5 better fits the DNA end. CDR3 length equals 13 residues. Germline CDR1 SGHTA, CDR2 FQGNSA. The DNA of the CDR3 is TGTGCCAGCAGCGACAGGGGATCGGAGACCCAGTACTTC. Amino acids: CASSDRGSETQYF.

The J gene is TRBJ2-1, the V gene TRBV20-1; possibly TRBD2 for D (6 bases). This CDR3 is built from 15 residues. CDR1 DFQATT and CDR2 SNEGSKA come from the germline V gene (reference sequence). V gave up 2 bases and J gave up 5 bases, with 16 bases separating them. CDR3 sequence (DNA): TGCAGTGCTAGATGGCTCGTCTGGGGGGACAATGAGCAGTTCTTC. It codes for CSARWLVWGDNEQFF.

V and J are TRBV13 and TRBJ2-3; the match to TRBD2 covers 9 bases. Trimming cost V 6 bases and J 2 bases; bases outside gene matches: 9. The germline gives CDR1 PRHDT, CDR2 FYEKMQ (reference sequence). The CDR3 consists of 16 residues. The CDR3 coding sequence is TGTGCCAGCAGTCCCGCTAGCGGGGCGCTCACAGATACGCAGTATTTT. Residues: CASSPASGALTDTQYF.

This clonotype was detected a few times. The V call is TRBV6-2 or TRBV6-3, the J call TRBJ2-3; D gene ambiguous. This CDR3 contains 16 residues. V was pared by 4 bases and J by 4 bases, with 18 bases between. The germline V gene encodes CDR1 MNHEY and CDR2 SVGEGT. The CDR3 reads CASSFNTPVVPDTQYF. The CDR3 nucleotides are TGTGCCAGCAGTTTCAACACGCCCGTGGTCCCAGATACGCAGTATTTT.

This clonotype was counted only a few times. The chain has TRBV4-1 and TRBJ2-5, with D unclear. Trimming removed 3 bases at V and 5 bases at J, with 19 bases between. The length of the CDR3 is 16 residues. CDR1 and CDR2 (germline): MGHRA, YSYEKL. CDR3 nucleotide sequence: TGCGCCAGCAGCCATCCCTCGACCCAGACCCGGGAGACCCAGTACTTC. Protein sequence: CASSHPSTQTRETQYF.

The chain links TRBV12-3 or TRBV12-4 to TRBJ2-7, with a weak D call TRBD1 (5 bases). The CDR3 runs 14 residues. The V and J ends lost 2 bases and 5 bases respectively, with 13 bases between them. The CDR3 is CASSLSWQGHEQYF. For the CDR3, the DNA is TGTGCCAGCAGTTTATCATGGCAGGGTCACGAGCAGTACTTC.

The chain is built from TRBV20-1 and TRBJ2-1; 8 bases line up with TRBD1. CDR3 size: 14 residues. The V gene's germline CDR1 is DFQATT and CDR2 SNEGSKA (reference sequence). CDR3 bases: TGCATTAACGACCGGGGGACAGGTTACAATGAGCAGTTCTTC. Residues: CINDRGTGYNEQFF.

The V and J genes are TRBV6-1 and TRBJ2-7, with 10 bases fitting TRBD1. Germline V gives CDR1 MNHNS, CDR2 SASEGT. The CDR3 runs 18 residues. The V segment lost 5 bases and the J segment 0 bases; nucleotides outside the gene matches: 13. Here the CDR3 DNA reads TGTGCCAGCAGTCGTCCCGGGACAGGGGCACCCGTCTCCTACGAGCAGTACTTC. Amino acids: CASSRPGTGAPVSYEQYF.

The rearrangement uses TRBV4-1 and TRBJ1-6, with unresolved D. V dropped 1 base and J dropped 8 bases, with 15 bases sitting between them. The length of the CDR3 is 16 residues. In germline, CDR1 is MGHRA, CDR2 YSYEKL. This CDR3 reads CASSQVPGAADSPLHF. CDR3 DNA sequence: TGCGCCAGCAGCCAAGTTCCCGGAGCGGCAGATTCACCCCTCCACTTT.